The 29 T cell receptor beta chains in this list originate from one sample, sequenced in a study of shared T cell receptors in the human thymus. Sequencing used immunoSEQ multiplex PCR; TCRdb keeps in-frame clones, though not all of them. The data show hundreds of thousands of clones, 85% to 90% seen once. This same sample was also part of a study on human thymus T cells.

The sequenced sample consisted of thymocytes. All receptors derive from a boy less than two years old with a congenital heart defect.

This clone has just a few counts. This sequence joins TRBV19 and TRBJ1-4; D is ambiguous. The germline gives CDR1 LNHDA, CDR2 SQIVND (reference sequence). This CDR3 has 10 amino acids. The CDR3 nucleotides are TGTTTGGCTTCTAATGAAAAACTGTTTTTT. Its protein product is CLASNEKLFF. Using reference TRBV19 and TRBJ1-4 for the parts outside the CDR3, the full variable domain is DGGITQSPKYLFRKEGQNVTLSCEQNLNHDAMYWYRQDPGQGLRLIYYSQIVNDFQKGDIAEGYSVSREKKESFPLTVTSAQKNPTAFYLCLASNEKLFFGSGTQLSVL.

The chain employs TRBV18 and TRBJ2-3, with TRBD2 matching over 13 bases. This CDR3 is built from 17 residues. Germline CDR1 and CDR2: KGHSH and LQKENI. After removal of 3 bases from V and 0 bases from J, the junction contained 3 bases not matched to a gene. For the CDR3, the DNA is TGTGCCAGCTCACCGAGACTAGCGGGAGGTAGCACAGATACGCAGTATTTT. Residues: CASSPRLAGGSTDTQYF.

Worth noting for this clone: Other DNA variants within this sample encode the same CDR3. This sequence joins TRBV6-1 and TRBJ2-5, with a weak D call TRBD2 (5 bases). This CDR3 has 13 residues. Trimming took off 3 bases at V and 2 bases at J, with 7 bases between the two ends. Germline lookup yields CDR1 MNHNS and CDR2 SASEGT. CDR3 region: CASSETGQETQYF. The CDR3 DNA reads TGTGCCAGCAGTGAGACGGGACAAGAGACCCAGTACTTC.

This sequence joins TRBV11-3 and TRBJ2-3; 7 positions match TRBD2. In germline, CDR1 is SGHNT, CDR2 YENEEA. V gave up 5 bases and J gave up 3 bases; unmatched junction bases: 8. The CDR3 has 15 amino acids. CDR3 sequence (DNA): TGTGCCAGCAGCCCGAGGCTAGCGGTAACAGATACGCAGTATTTT. Protein sequence: CASSPRLAVTDTQYF.

Only a few counts were recorded for this clone. The rearrangement links TRBV19 to TRBJ2-7, with 7 nucleotides matching TRBD2. The CDR3 loop spans 17 amino acids. Germline CDR1 and CDR2: LNHDA and SQIVND (reference sequence). Trimming removed 11 bases from V and 2 bases from J; junction bases left unmatched: 21. The CDR3 spells CALFVPTETGTTYEQYF. CDR3 DNA: TGTGCCTTGTTCGTGCCGACTGAAACTGGGACTACCTACGAGCAGTACTTC.

The V gene is TRBV5-1, the J gene TRBJ2-1; 11 bases align to TRBD2. This CDR3 contains 15 residues. J lost 10 bases, V lost 1 base, and 7 bases had no gene match. Germline V gene data show CDR1 as SGHRS and CDR2 as YFSETQ. DNA of the CDR3: TGCGCCAGCAGCTTGAAACTAGCGGGAGTTCGGGAGCAGTTCTTC. Translation gives CASSLKLAGVREQFF.

The chain has TRBV29-1 and TRBJ1-2; the match to TRBD1 covers 8 bases. This CDR3 spans 13 amino acids. Germline assignment: CDR1 SQVTM and CDR2 ANQGSEA. With 0 bases clipped from V and 7 bases from J, the junction kept 4 bases outside the gene matches. CDR3 region: CSVEDRTGPGYTF. CDR3 DNA sequence: TGCAGCGTTGAAGATCGGACAGGGCCTGGCTACACCTTC.

Here the CDR3 reads CAISESEPQGLAGGPAYNEQFF. CDR3 in DNA: TGTGCCATCAGTGAGTCAGAACCCCAGGGACTAGCGGGAGGGCCCGCCTACAATGAGCAGTTCTTC. V gene TRBV10-3 combines with J gene TRBJ2-1; TRBD2 matches at 16 bases. CDR3 length: 22 residues. The germline V gene encodes CDR1 ENHRY and CDR2 SYGVKD. J lost 2 bases, V lost 0 bases, and 13 bases had no gene match.

The CDR3 is CSAKKAGENTEAFF. CDR3 DNA: TGCAGCGCCAAAAAGGCCGGAGAGAACACTGAAGCTTTCTTT. V is TRBV29-1 and J is TRBJ1-1; D is unresolved. Germline-derived CDR1 and CDR2 are SQVTM and ANQGSEA. The CDR3 sequence is 14 residues long. With 7 bases removed from V and 1 base from J, the gap between germline ends came to 16 bases.

The chain combines TRBV13 with TRBJ2-5, with D maybe TRBD1 (6 bases). Germline CDR1 PRHDT, CDR2 FYEKMQ (reference sequence). V lost 6 bases and J lost 2, with 13 bases in between. The length of the CDR3 is 14 residues. The CDR3 sequence: CASSQRDTQETQYF. The CDR3 DNA reads as TGTGCCAGCAGTCAACGGGACACTCAAGAGACCCAGTACTTC.

V and J are TRBV7-8 and TRBJ2-1; D possibly corresponds to TRBD2 (6 bases). The CDR3 is 15 amino acids. With 8 bases removed from V and 14 bases from J, the gap between germline ends came to 28 bases. Germline V CDR1 and CDR2: SGHVS, FQNEAQ. Written as DNA, the CDR3 is TGTGCCAGCCTCCCCCCACGGGGACCATCCGGGGGTGAGTTCTTC. This gives the protein CASLPPRGPSGGEFF.

CDR3 bases: TGTGCCAGCAGCTCAGAAGGACAGAGCTCTGGAAACACCATATATTTT. Translated: CASSSEGQSSGNTIYF. The chain recombines TRBV7-2 with TRBJ1-3, with TRBD1 as a possible D gene (6 bases). In germline, CDR1 is SGHTA, CDR2 FQGNSA. The CDR3 runs 16 residues. Deletions cut 4 bases from V and 0 bases from J, with 13 bases between.

The chain is built from TRBV5-6 and TRBJ2-1; unclear D gene. Trimming left V 3 bases short and J 8 bases short, with 9 bases between. Germline V gene data show CDR1 as SGHDT and CDR2 as YYEEEE. The CDR3 totals 12 residues. This chain's CDR3 is CASSSDRDEQFF. For the CDR3, the DNA is TGTGCCAGCAGCTCCGACCGGGATGAGCAGTTCTTC.

The V and J genes are TRBV4-3 and TRBJ2-1, with a weak D call TRBD1 (5 bases). The germline V and J ends were trimmed by 0 bases and 4 bases, with 13 bases remaining between them. Germline CDR1 LGHNA, CDR2 YSLEER. The CDR3 loop spans 16 amino acids. The CDR3 nucleotides are TGCGCCAGCAGCCAAGATTTAGGGGTCCCATACAATGAGCAGTTCTTC. Its translation is CASSQDLGVPYNEQFF.

The rearrangement joins TRBV4-1 to TRBJ2-5; D gene uncertain. The end of the DNA aligns better with TRBJ2-7, so the J call may be wrong. This CDR3 is built from 14 residues. CDR1 and CDR2 (germline): MGHRA, YSYEKL. CDR3 loop: CASSPTRVSYEQYF. DNA of the CDR3: TGCGCCAGCAGCCCCACCCGGGTCTCCTACGAGCAGTACTTC.

The chain employs TRBV7-2 and TRBJ2-7; 7 bases map to TRBD2. The trim removed 1 base at V and 3 bases at J, leaving 9 bases unmatched. This CDR3 spans 16 amino acids. The germline gives CDR1 SGHTA, CDR2 FQGNSA. Here the CDR3 reads CASSLGPSGANYEQYF. The DNA of the CDR3 is TGTGCCAGCAGCTTAGGGCCTAGCGGAGCAAACTACGAGCAGTACTTC.

The gene calls are TRBV28 and TRBJ2-7; D gene unclear. CDR3 length: 11 residues. CDR1 is MDHEN and CDR2 is SYDVKM in the germline V gene. The CDR3 nucleotides are TGTGCTGCAACTACCTCCTACGAGCAGTACTTC. It codes for CAATTSYEQYF.

The CDR3: CATWTGHQPQHF. The CDR3 nucleotides read TGTGCCACCTGGACAGGCCATCAGCCCCAGCATTTT. This chain joins TRBV27 and TRBJ1-5, with TRBD1 matching over 7 bases. The germline CDR1 and CDR2 sequences are MNHEY and SMNVEV (reference sequence). V dropped 10 bases and J dropped 5; count of bases not matched to a gene: 5. The CDR3 sequence is 12 residues long.

V is TRBV11-2 and J is TRBJ2-5, with 8 bases fitting TRBD2. CDR3 size: 15 residues. Germline CDR1 SGHAT, CDR2 FQNNGV. V was clipped by 5 bases and J by 3 bases; unmatched bases: 8. The CDR3 DNA reads TGTGCCAGCAGCACCCGGGAGGGGCCGGAAGAGACCCAGTACTTC. Encoded protein: CASSTREGPEETQYF. Using reference TRBV11-2 and TRBJ2-5 for the parts outside the CDR3, the full variable domain is EAGVAQSPRYKIIEKRQSVAFWCNPISGHATLYWYQQILGQGPKLLIQFQNNGVVDDSQLPKDRFSAERLKGVDSTLKIQPAKLEDSAVYLCASSTREGPEETQYFGPGTRLLVL.

This chain connects TRBV6-4 to TRBJ2-7; 14 positions match TRBD2. Germline V gene data show CDR1 as MRHNA and CDR2 as SNTAGT. The CDR3 consists of 16 residues. The V segment lost 6 bases and the J segment 4 bases; nucleotides outside the gene matches: 8. DNA of the CDR3: TGTGCCAGCAGAACAGATGGGACTAGCGGGAGTTACGAGCAGTACTTC. It yields the protein CASRTDGTSGSYEQYF.

The chain employs TRBV19 and TRBJ1-2, with 8 bases lining up with TRBD1. The CDR3 is made up of 14 amino acids. Germline CDR1 and CDR2: LNHDA and SQIVND (reference sequence). Unmatched junction bases numbered 13, after V lost 8 bases and J lost 8 bases. In DNA, the CDR3 is TGTGCCAGTTCTCCTTCCAGGGGGCTGCAAGGCTACACCTTC. Translated, it gives CASSPSRGLQGYTF. The entire variable domain, with the rest obtained from reference TRBV19 and TRBJ1-2, is as follows: DGGITQSPKYLFRKEGQNVTLSCEQNLNHDAMYWYRQDPGQGLRLIYYSQIVNDFQKGDIAEGYSVSREKKESFPLTVTSAQKNPTAFYLCASSPSRGLQGYTFGSGTRLTVV.

V is TRBV11-2 and J is TRBJ2-1; TRBD2 agrees at 7 bases. Germline V gene data show CDR1 as SGHAT and CDR2 as FQNNGV. J lost 4 bases, V lost 2 bases, and 14 bases had no gene match. CDR3 length: 18 amino acids. The CDR3 DNA follows: TGTGCCAGCAGCTTAAGGTCCCCTCTAGCGGATCTATACAATGAGCAGTTCTTC. This translates into CASSLRSPLADLYNEQFF.

The rearrangement uses TRBV27 and TRBJ2-7, with TRBD1 matching 8 bases. The CDR3 extends over 18 amino acids. The V gene end was trimmed by 4 bases and the J gene end by 0 bases; junction bases not matched to a gene: 14. The V gene's germline CDR1 is MNHEY and CDR2 SMNVEV (reference sequence). DNA of the CDR3: TGTGCCAGCAGTTGGGCCGGGACAGGCTCCCCCCTCTCCTACGAGCAGTACTTC. Translation: CASSWAGTGSPLSYEQYF.

This sequence joins TRBV18 and TRBJ2-3, with 7 bases aligning to TRBD2. The CDR3 extends over 15 amino acids. With V trimmed by 7 bases and J by 10 bases, 17 bases remained unmatched. Germline loops: CDR1 KGHSH, CDR2 LQKENI. DNA for the CDR3: TGTGCCAGCTGCGTTTTGCGGGAGTATCATTCCGCGCAGTATTTT. Translation gives CASCVLREYHSAQYF.

This chain joins TRBV19 and TRBJ2-2; possible D gene TRBD1, 5 bases. CDR3 length equals 14 residues. Trimming took off 9 bases at V and 5 bases at J, with 16 bases between the two ends. Germline loops: CDR1 LNHDA, CDR2 SQIVND (reference sequence). Here the CDR3 DNA reads TGTGCCAGCCGCGGCAGGGTTCGTACCGGGGAGCTGTTTTTT. Its translation is CASRGRVRTGELFF.

This sequence joins TRBV18 and TRBJ1-5; 7 bases agree with TRBD1. With 6 bases clipped from V and 3 bases from J, the junction kept 14 bases outside the gene matches. This CDR3 is 17 amino acids long. Germline loops: CDR1 KGHSH, CDR2 LQKENI. DNA for the CDR3: TGTGCCAGCTCCCGCGACAGGGAGAAGGGGTACAATCAGCCCCAGCATTTT. Translating it yields CASSRDREKGYNQPQHF. Drawing the rest from reference TRBV18 and TRBJ1-5, the complete variable domain is NAGVMQNPRHLVRRRGQEARLRCSPMKGHSHVYWYRQLPEEGLKFMVYLQKENIIDESGMPKERFSAEFPKEGPSILRIQQVVRGDSAAYFCASSRDREKGYNQPQHFGDGTRLSIL.

The chain uses TRBV15 and TRBJ1-5; TRBD1 matches at 7 bases. The ends lost 0 bases at V and 6 bases at J; junction bases unmatched: 14. The germline V gene encodes CDR1 LNHNV and CDR2 YYDKDF (reference sequence). This CDR3 spans 18 amino acids. The CDR3 DNA is TGTGCCACCAGCAGAGATCGCCGGGACAGCCTCTTCGGTCAGCCCCAGCATTTT. Translating it yields CATSRDRRDSLFGQPQHF.

The V gene is TRBV9, the J gene TRBJ2-5, with D possibly TRBD2 on 7 matching bases. The CDR3 runs to 13 residues. Germline lookup yields CDR1 SGDLS and CDR2 YYNGEE. Deletions cut 5 bases from V and 1 base from J, with 9 bases between. The CDR3 DNA reads as TGTGCCAGCAGGGGGGGGCCCCAAGAGACCCAGTACTTC. It codes for CASRGGPQETQYF.

The sample holds one count of this clone. This sequence joins TRBV29-1 and TRBJ1-4; TRBD1 aligns across 9 bases. V lost 1 base, J lost 8 bases, and 11 bases stayed unmatched. The CDR3 contains 16 residues. CDR1 and CDR2 (germline): SQVTM, ANQGSEA. CDR3 bases: TGCAGCGTTGAAGCTGAGGGGGGACAGGGTCAGGAAAAACTGTTTTTT. As protein: CSVEAEGGQGQEKLFF.